This is a list of T cell receptor beta chains from one sample in a study of cytomegalovirus exposure and HLA in healthy donors. Some clones are missing from TCRdb's copy, which holds only in-frame ones; the method was immunoSEQ multiplex PCR. Here the sample spans around 180,000 clones, about four fifths being singletons. The sequenced sample consisted of PBMCs. These receptors all stem from a boy aged 5-17 years in good health and CMV-seronegative. CDR3s include the opening cysteine and the closing phenylalanine or tryptophan. The order of the fields is V gene, J gene, D gene, clone size, CDR3 protein, CDR3 DNA. D genes are given only for firm matches. Clone size, where shown, is once, few, many, or a class for clones that have expanded.

v_call: TRBV5-6
j_call: TRBJ2-3
d_call: TRBD1
clone_size: few
cdr3_aa: CASSWAGQGGDTQYF
cdr3_nt: TGTGCCAGCAGCTGGGCGGGACAGGGGGGAGATACGCAGTATTTT

v_call: TRBV27
j_call: TRBJ2-7
d_call: TRBD1
clone_size: .
cdr3_aa: CASSPGTAYEQYF
cdr3_nt: TGTGCCAGCAGTCCCGGGACAGCTTACGAGCAGTACTTC

v_call: TRBV10-3
j_call: TRBJ2-3
d_call: TRBD1
clone_size: .
cdr3_aa: CAISSSRDRTTDTQYF
cdr3_nt: TGTGCCATCAGTTCAAGCCGGGACAGGACCACAGATACGCAGTATTTT

v_call: TRBV5-6
j_call: TRBJ2-7
d_call: .
clone_size: .
cdr3_aa: CASSLGGRYEQYF
cdr3_nt: TGTGCCAGCAGCTTGGGGGGGCGCTACGAGCAGTACTTC

v_call: TRBV19
j_call: TRBJ2-7
d_call: TRBD1
clone_size: .
cdr3_aa: CASSGSGTGIYEQYF
cdr3_nt: TGTGCCAGTAGTGGTTCCGGGACAGGGATCTACGAGCAGTACTTC

v_call: TRBV4-1
j_call: TRBJ2-7
d_call: .
clone_size: .
cdr3_aa: CASRARPLGEQYF
cdr3_nt: TGCGCCAGCAGGGCGCGGCCTCTCGGCGAGCAGTACTTC

v_call: TRBV7-2
j_call: TRBJ2-7
d_call: TRBD2
clone_size: few
cdr3_aa: CASSRTSGGPSSYEQYF
cdr3_nt: TGTGCCAGCAGCCGAACTAGCGGGGGGCCTAGCTCCTACGAGCAGTACTTC

v_call: TRBV9
j_call: TRBJ2-1
d_call: .
clone_size: .
cdr3_aa: CASSEMENEQFF
cdr3_nt: TGTGCCAGCAGCGAGATGGAGAATGAGCAGTTCTTC

v_call: TRBV19
j_call: TRBJ1-6
d_call: TRBD1
clone_size: once
cdr3_aa: CASSISRTGNSPLHF
cdr3_nt: TGTGCCAGTAGTATTTCGCGGACAGGGAATTCACCCCTCCACTTT

v_call: TRBV5-6
j_call: TRBJ1-2
d_call: TRBD1
clone_size: .
cdr3_aa: CASGEGQGIRASGYTF
cdr3_nt: TGTGCCAGCGGAGAGGGACAGGGTATACGCGCATCGGGCTACACCTTC

v_call: TRBV4-3
j_call: TRBJ1-2
d_call: .
clone_size: .
cdr3_aa: CASSQGGRTRPNYGYTF
cdr3_nt: TGCGCCAGCAGCCAAGGGGGCAGGACAAGACCTAACTATGGCTACACCTTC

v_call: TRBV15
j_call: TRBJ2-7
d_call: TRBD1
clone_size: few
cdr3_aa: CATSRDPSGITGGTYEQYF
cdr3_nt: TGTGCCACCAGCAGAGATCCGAGTGGGATAACAGGGGGCACCTACGAGCAGTACTTC

v_call: TRBV2
j_call: TRBJ1-5
d_call: .
clone_size: few
cdr3_aa: CASSGLNQPQHF
cdr3_nt: TGTGCCAGCAGTGGTCTAAATCAGCCCCAGCATTTT

v_call: TRBV9
j_call: TRBJ2-5
d_call: .
clone_size: once
cdr3_aa: CASSDRSSGETQYF
cdr3_nt: TGTGCCAGCAGCGACAGATCGTCCGGAGAGACCCAGTACTTC

v_call: TRBV30
j_call: TRBJ2-7
d_call: .
clone_size: few
cdr3_aa: CAWGDRPYEQYF
cdr3_nt: TGTGCCTGGGGTGACAGACCCTACGAGCAGTACTTC

v_call: TRBV19
j_call: TRBJ1-1
d_call: .
clone_size: .
cdr3_aa: CASSIRTFSRANTEAFF
cdr3_nt: TGTGCCAGTAGTATTAGAACCTTCTCCAGGGCGAACACTGAAGCTTTCTTT

v_call: TRBV9
j_call: TRBJ2-7
d_call: .
clone_size: .
cdr3_aa: CASSVDGGDYEQYF
cdr3_nt: TGTGCCAGCAGCGTAGATGGAGGTGACTACGAGCAGTACTTC

v_call: TRBV5-1
j_call: TRBJ2-5
d_call: .
clone_size: .
cdr3_aa: CASSLGGSRSQETQYF
cdr3_nt: TGCGCCAGCAGCTTGGGAGGGTCACGGTCGCAAGAGACCCAGTACTTC

v_call: TRBV10-2
j_call: TRBJ2-3
d_call: TRBD2
clone_size: .
cdr3_aa: CATRVRGGLDTQYF
cdr3_nt: TGCGCCACCAGGGTGCGGGGGGGCCTGGATACGCAGTATTTT

v_call: TRBV28
j_call: TRBJ2-7
d_call: .
clone_size: .
cdr3_aa: CASSLRPQGQYEQYF
cdr3_nt: TGTGCCAGCAGCCTACGACCACAGGGCCAGTACGAGCAGTACTTC

v_call: TRBV30
j_call: TRBJ1-2
d_call: .
clone_size: .
cdr3_aa: CAWSAPHIYTF
cdr3_nt: TGTGCCTGGAGTGCCCCACATATCTACACCTTC

v_call: TRBV7-2
j_call: TRBJ2-3
d_call: TRBD2
clone_size: .
cdr3_aa: CASSSSGTSTDTQYF
cdr3_nt: TGTGCCAGCAGCTCGAGCGGGACTAGCACAGATACGCAGTATTTT

v_call: TRBV27
j_call: TRBJ2-3
d_call: TRBD2
clone_size: .
cdr3_aa: CASSYPKREYSDTQYF
cdr3_nt: TGTGCCAGCAGTTACCCGAAGCGGGAGTATTCGGATACGCAGTATTTT

v_call: TRBV6-6
j_call: TRBJ1-3
d_call: .
clone_size: .
cdr3_aa: CASSPLRPSSGNTIYF
cdr3_nt: TGTGCCAGCAGCCCCCTCCGTCCGAGCTCTGGAAACACCATATATTTT

v_call: TRBV4-1
j_call: TRBJ1-5
d_call: .
clone_size: .
cdr3_aa: CASSQGPSANQPQHF
cdr3_nt: TGCGCCAGCAGCCAAGGCCCGAGCGCCAATCAGCCCCAGCATTTT

v_call: TRBV2
j_call: TRBJ1-2
d_call: .
clone_size: .
cdr3_aa: CASSDLPTNYGYTF
cdr3_nt: TGTGCCAGCAGTGACCTTCCTACTAACTATGGCTACACCTTC

v_call: TRBV5-4
j_call: TRBJ1-2
d_call: TRBD1
clone_size: .
cdr3_aa: CASSLARGGSPNYGYTF
cdr3_nt: TGTGCCAGCAGCTTGGCCAGAGGGGGCTCTCCTAACTATGGCTACACCTTC

v_call: TRBV11-1
j_call: TRBJ2-1
d_call: .
clone_size: once
cdr3_aa: CASRLTAYNEQFF
cdr3_nt: TGTGCCAGCAGGCTGACAGCCTACAATGAGCAGTTCTTC

v_call: TRBV11-2
j_call: TRBJ2-2
d_call: .
clone_size: few
cdr3_aa: CASSFRGTGELFF
cdr3_nt: TGTGCCAGCAGCTTTAGGGGCACCGGGGAGCTGTTTTTT

v_call: TRBV30
j_call: TRBJ1-5
d_call: .
clone_size: .
cdr3_aa: CAWSKGGVQPQHF
cdr3_nt: TGTGCCTGGTCTAAGGGAGGGGTACAGCCCCAGCATTTT

v_call: TRBV29-1
j_call: TRBJ1-1
d_call: .
clone_size: .
cdr3_aa: CSVGTPLDFFPQAFF
cdr3_nt: TGCAGCGTGGGAACTCCCCTGGACTTCTTCCCCCAAGCTTTCTTT

v_call: TRBV10-2
j_call: TRBJ2-1
d_call: .
clone_size: .
cdr3_aa: CASSEGGAFRFF
cdr3_nt: TGCGCCAGCAGTGAGGGGGGGGCATTTAGGTTCTTC